These 25 T cell receptor beta chains were sequenced from one sample in a study of T cells in Graves' hyperthyroidism and ophthalmopathy. There were TCR beta CDR3 regions amplified from RNA transcripts. The HTBI primer set was used in a first-round RT-PCR of the TCR CDR3. Each CDR3 protein is one row after TCRdb ran MiXCR on the multiplex PCR reads. Of about 570,000 distinct CDR3 sequences in the sample, around 42% were seen once. Sequenced sample: peripheral blood or thyroid tissue (not recorded which). These receptors were taken from an adult woman with Graves' disease, either hyperthyroidism or ophthalmopathy (not recorded which).

This clonotype was found many times. This chain joins TRBV7-9 and TRBJ2-7; tentatively, D is TRBD2 (5 bases). Per germline, CDR1 SEHNR and CDR2 FQNEAQ (reference sequence). Trimming took off 6 bases at V and 2 bases at J, with 26 bases between the two ends. This CDR3 spans 18 amino acids. For the CDR3, the DNA is TGTGCCAGCAGTCGTTTAACGGCCGTGGGAGAGTGGGCCTACGAGCAGTACTTC. This translates into CASSRLTAVGEWAYEQYF.

The table lists this clonotype with a few counts. The rearrangement joins TRBV6-5 to TRBJ1-5; D might be TRBD1 (6 bases). CDR1 is MNHEY and CDR2 is SVGAGI in the germline V gene. The CDR3 has 17 residues. V was cut by 0 bases and J by 0 bases, with 12 bases left in between. The CDR3 DNA is TGTGCCAGCAGTTACTCAGGGACACTCCATAGCAATCAGCCCCAGCATTTT. This sequence encodes CASSYSGTLHSNQPQHF.

To note about this clonotype: The missing conserved phenylalanine or tryptophan at the end of this CDR3 makes a read error likely. The chain couples TRBV29-1 to TRBJ1-2, with 9 bases fitting TRBD1. CDR3 length: 12 residues. Germline CDR1 and CDR2: SQVTM and ANQGSEA. Trimming took 8 bases from V and 8 from J; bases not matched to a gene: 9. CDR3 amino acids: CSTAGTGIGYTS. DNA of the CDR3: TGCAGCACGGCTGGGACAGGGATCGGCTACACCTCC.

At least ten counts were recorded for this clonotype. The chain joins TRBV5-1 to TRBJ1-2; no definite D call. The CDR3 contains 14 residues. The germline V gene encodes CDR1 SGHRS and CDR2 YFSETQ. The germline V and J ends were trimmed by 4 bases and 2 bases, with 12 bases remaining between them. The DNA for the CDR3 is TGCGCCAGCAGCCCGCGGACCCCGAACTATGGCTACACCTTC. As protein: CASSPRTPNYGYTF.

This clonotype has ten or more counts. The chain combines TRBV9 with TRBJ2-5, with a weak D call TRBD2 (6 bases). Germline V gene data show CDR1 as SGDLS and CDR2 as YYNGEE. V was trimmed by 1 base and J by 5 bases, leaving 18 bases between them. The CDR3 spans 16 residues. In nucleotides, the CDR3 is TGTGCCAGCAGCGTATCTGGGGGAGGACCAGGGGAGACCCAGTACTTC. Protein sequence: CASSVSGGGPGETQYF.

This clonotype was picked up a small number of times. The chain has TRBV18 and TRBJ2-5, with 14 nucleotides matching TRBD2. From germline, CDR1 is KGHSH and CDR2 LQKENI. V was clipped by 2 bases and J by 7 bases; unmatched bases: 12. The CDR3 spans 18 residues. The CDR3 region is CASSPGTSGRLTGRTQYF. The DNA for the CDR3 is TGTGCCAGCTCACCAGGGACTAGCGGGAGACTTACGGGGCGGACCCAGTACTTC.

In DNA form, the CDR3 reads TGTGCCAGCAGCTTAGGACTTCATAGCAATCAGCCCCAGCATTTT. It translates to CASSLGLHSNQPQHF. J is TRBJ1-5 and V is TRBV7-2; unclear D gene. This CDR3 is built from 15 residues. Germline V gene lookup returns CDR1 SGHTA and CDR2 FQGNSA. V lost 1 base to trimming and J lost 0 bases, with 7 bases between them.

Ten or more counts support this clonotype. V usage is TRBV12-3 or TRBV12-4 and J usage is TRBJ2-7; D unresolved. Trimming left V 3 bases short and J 5 bases short, with 11 bases between. This CDR3 has 13 amino acids. The CDR3 bases are TGTGCCAGCAGTTTCGGGTCCGCCAACGAGCAGTACTTC. Protein: CASSFGSANEQYF.

This rearrangement joins TRBV10-3 to TRBJ2-5; no definite D call. Germline lookup yields CDR1 ENHRY and CDR2 SYGVKD. V lost 6 bases and J lost 5, with 10 bases in between. The CDR3 has 12 residues. CDR3 sequence: CAISGSRETQYF. The DNA of the CDR3 is TGTGCCATCAGCGGAAGTCGGGAGACCCAGTACTTC.

This clonotype occurred many times. CDR3 bases: TGTGCCAGCAGCCGACCCAGGGGAGCCCACTACGAGCAGTACTTC. Protein: CASSRPRGAHYEQYF. V gene TRBV6-6 combines with J gene TRBJ2-7; D possibly corresponds to TRBD1 (6 bases). This CDR3 is built from 15 residues. Germline-derived CDR1 and CDR2 are MNHNY and SVGAGI (reference sequence). Trimming removed 6 bases at V and 3 bases at J, with 18 bases between.

This clonotype was seen more than once but under ten times. The rearrangement links TRBV7-2 to TRBJ2-5; 9 bases agree with TRBD2. J lost 4 bases, V lost 1 base, and 7 bases had no gene match. This CDR3 comprises 16 residues. Germline V gene lookup returns CDR1 SGHTA and CDR2 FQGNSA. The CDR3 coding sequence is TGTGCCAGCAGCTTAGGTAGCGGGAGTTTAGGAGAGACCCAGTACTTC. Translation: CASSLGSGSLGETQYF.

The chain employs TRBV10-3 and TRBJ2-5; 7 bases map to TRBD1. V gave up 5 bases and J gave up 2 bases; unmatched junction bases: 5. CDR3 length: 14 amino acids. The V gene's germline CDR1 is ENHRY and CDR2 SYGVKD. The CDR3 loop reads CAISSTGHQETQYF. The CDR3 nucleotides read TGTGCCATCAGTTCGACAGGGCATCAAGAGACCCAGTACTTC.

The chain has TRBV11-2 and TRBJ2-1; D gene ambiguous. Per the germline V gene, CDR1 is SGHAT and CDR2 is FQNNGV. V was trimmed by 4 bases and J by 7 bases, leaving 5 bases between them. The CDR3 sequence is 11 residues long. The CDR3 DNA follows: TGTGCCAGCAGCTGGGCGAATGAGCAGTTCTTC. Its protein product is CASSWANEQFF.

There are many counts of this clonotype. The chain is built from TRBV2 and TRBJ2-7; 7 nucleotides align to TRBD2. The CDR3 has 15 amino acids. V was clipped by 6 bases and J by 3 bases; unmatched bases: 11. Germline-derived CDR1 and CDR2 are SNHLY and FYNNEI. The CDR3 reads CASRAPKGGYYEQYF. The CDR3 nucleotides read TGTGCCAGCAGAGCCCCCAAGGGAGGGTACTACGAGCAGTACTTC.

This chain links TRBV15 with TRBJ2-7; D might be TRBD2 (6 bases). Trimming removed 5 bases at V and 1 base at J, with 12 bases between. The CDR3 loop spans 14 amino acids. CDR1 and CDR2 (germline): LNHNV, YYDKDF (reference sequence). CDR3 region: CATSSTGGSYEQYF. CDR3 in DNA: TGTGCCACCAGCTCAACAGGAGGGTCCTACGAGCAGTACTTC.

This clonotype was seen a few times. A read error is possible here, since a much larger clone lies one base away. V is TRBV5-1 and J is TRBJ1-6; no firm D call. The CDR3 runs 15 residues. Germline CDR1 and CDR2: SGHRS and YFSETQ. Trimming cost V 0 bases and J 6 bases, with 10 bases left between them. The CDR3 bases are TGCGCCAGCAGCTTGGGCGTCAACGGTAATTCACCCCTCCACTTT. Translation gives CASSLGVNGNSPLHF.

In its sample, this clonotype was seen many times. This sequence joins TRBV2 and TRBJ1-2; D is unresolved. The ends were cut back, 4 bases at V and 7 bases at J, with 16 bases in the middle. CDR3 length equals 14 residues. Germline V gives CDR1 SNHLY, CDR2 FYNNEI. Here the CDR3 DNA reads TGTGCCAGCAGTGGGCAGTCAGGACGAATTGGCTACACCTTC. As protein: CASSGQSGRIGYTF. The entire variable domain, with the rest obtained from reference TRBV2 and TRBJ1-2, is as follows: EPEVTQTPSHQVTQMGQEVILRCVPISNHLYFYWYRQILGQKVEFLVSFYNNEISEKSEIFDDQFSVERPDGSNFTLKIRSTKLEDSAMYFCASSGQSGRIGYTFGSGTRLTVV.

This clonotype was picked up many times. The chain combines TRBV10-3 with TRBJ2-2; 7 nucleotides line up with TRBD1. The CDR3 length is 16 residues. In germline, CDR1 is ENHRY, CDR2 SYGVKD. Losses at the gene ends were 1 base for V and 6 bases for J; bases not matched to a gene: 8. CDR3 residues: CAISEWTRQGPGELFF. CDR3 nucleotides: TGTGCCATCAGTGAGTGGACTCGACAGGGACCCGGGGAGCTGTTTTTT.

This clonotype was observed many times. V and J are TRBV20-1 and TRBJ2-7; D unresolved. The length of the CDR3 is 12 residues. V gave up 1 base and J gave up 2 bases, with 6 bases separating them. CDR1 is DFQATT and CDR2 is SNEGSKA in the germline V gene (reference sequence). The CDR3 DNA reads TGCAGTGCTAGAGTCGGAACCTACGAGCAGTACTTC. It specifies CSARVGTYEQYF.

This clonotype was recorded at least ten times. The J gene is TRBJ2-2, the V gene TRBV11-2; D assignment may be TRBD1 or TRBD2 (5 bases each). Per the germline V gene, CDR1 is SGHAT and CDR2 is FQNNGV. V lost 1 base and J lost 7, with 10 bases in between. The CDR3 has 14 residues. In DNA, the CDR3 is TGTGCCAGCAGCTTAGTCTTGGGGGTCGGGGAGCTGTTTTTT. It yields the protein CASSLVLGVGELFF. Filled out from reference TRBV11-2 and TRBJ2-2, the complete variable domain reads EAGVAQSPRYKIIEKRQSVAFWCNPISGHATLYWYQQILGQGPKLLIQFQNNGVVDDSQLPKDRFSAERLKGVDSTLKIQPAKLEDSAVYLCASSLVLGVGELFFGEGSRLTVL.

This clonotype has a single count. The CDR3 nucleotides read TGCGCCAGCAGCCATGCAGGGGTCGAAACCGGCTACGAGCAGTACTTC. It yields the protein CASSHAGVETGYEQYF. J is TRBJ2-7 and V is TRBV4-3; D is perhaps TRBD1 (6 bases). The CDR3 runs to 16 residues. Between the trimmed V and J ends, which lost 3 bases and 3 bases, there was a span of 18 bases. Germline CDR1 reads LGHNA; CDR2 reads YSLEER.

V usage is TRBV19 and J usage is TRBJ2-6; 9 nucleotides line up with TRBD1. Germline CDR1 LNHDA, CDR2 SQIVND (reference sequence). CDR3 length equals 16 residues. The J segment lost 0 bases and the V segment lost 8 bases, leaving 5 bases of the junction unmatched. CDR3 in DNA: TGTGCCAGTGAGGACAGGGGATACTCTGGGGCCAACGTCCTGACTTTC. This encodes CASEDRGYSGANVLTF.

This clonotype showed up just a few times. The chain combines TRBV7-9 with TRBJ2-3; no clear D gene. CDR3 length: 14 residues. Per germline, CDR1 SEHNR and CDR2 FQNEAQ (reference sequence). Deletions cut 5 bases from V and 3 bases from J, with 12 bases between. The CDR3 here is CASSPPGLTDTQYF. DNA for the CDR3: TGTGCCAGCAGCCCACCGGGTCTTACAGATACGCAGTATTTT.

This chain links TRBV6-5 with TRBJ1-2; tentatively, D is TRBD1 (5 bases). This CDR3 is 14 amino acids long. V dropped 0 bases and J dropped 6 bases, with 11 bases sitting between them. From germline, CDR1 is MNHEY and CDR2 SVGAGI. This CDR3 is CASSYSAGRHGYTF. The CDR3 DNA is TGTGCCAGCAGTTACTCGGCAGGGAGGCATGGCTACACCTTC.

The table lists this clonotype with a few counts. V gene TRBV5-6 combines with J gene TRBJ1-6; 8 bases are shared with TRBD1. J gave up 10 bases and V 4 bases, and 10 bases lay outside the gene matches. The CDR3 spans 15 residues. CDR1 and CDR2 (germline): SGHDT, YYEEEE. The CDR3 bases are TGTGCCAGCAGCGAGCCGACAGGGGCCGGATCACCCCTCCACTTT. Translated: CASSEPTGAGSPLHF.